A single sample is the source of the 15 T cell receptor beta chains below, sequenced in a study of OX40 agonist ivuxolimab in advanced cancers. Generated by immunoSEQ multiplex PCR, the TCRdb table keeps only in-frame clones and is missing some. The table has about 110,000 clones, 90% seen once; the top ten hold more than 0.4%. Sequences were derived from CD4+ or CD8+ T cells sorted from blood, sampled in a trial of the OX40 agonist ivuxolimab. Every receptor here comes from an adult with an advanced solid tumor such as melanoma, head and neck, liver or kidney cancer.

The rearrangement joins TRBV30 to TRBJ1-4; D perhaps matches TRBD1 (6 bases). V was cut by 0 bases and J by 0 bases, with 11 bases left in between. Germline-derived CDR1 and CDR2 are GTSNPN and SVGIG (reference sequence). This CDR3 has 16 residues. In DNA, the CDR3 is TGTGCCTGGAGTGTAGGGGGGGGTGCAACTAATGAAAAACTGTTTTTT. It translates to CAWSVGGGATNEKLFF.

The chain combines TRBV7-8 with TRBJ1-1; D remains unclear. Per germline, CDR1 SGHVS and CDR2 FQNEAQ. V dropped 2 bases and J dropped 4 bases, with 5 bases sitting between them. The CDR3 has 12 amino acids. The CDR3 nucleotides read TGTGCCAGCAGCTTATCCTCCACTGAAGCTTTCTTT. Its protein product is CASSLSSTEAFF.

The CDR3 is CASSSSVSRQYF. In DNA form, the CDR3 reads TGTGCCAGCAGCTCCTCGGTCTCAAGGCAGTACTTC. The chain couples TRBV7-9 to TRBJ2-7, with no clear D. Trimming shortened V by 4 bases and J by 9 bases, and 13 bases separated the two germline ends. CDR1 SEHNR and CDR2 FQNEAQ come from the germline V gene (reference sequence). This CDR3 spans 12 amino acids.

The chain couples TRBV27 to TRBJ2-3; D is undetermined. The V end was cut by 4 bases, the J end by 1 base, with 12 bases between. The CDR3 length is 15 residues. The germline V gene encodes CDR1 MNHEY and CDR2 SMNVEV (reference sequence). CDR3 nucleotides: TGTGCCAGCAGTTCCGGCCTCAGCGGCACAGATACGCAGTATTTT. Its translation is CASSSGLSGTDTQYF.

The CDR3 spells CARGKGAYGYTF. In DNA, the CDR3 is TGTGCCAGGGGGAAGGGGGCCTATGGCTACACCTTC. The V gene is TRBV7-3, the J gene TRBJ1-2; 7 bases match TRBD1. Germline-derived CDR1 and CDR2 are SGHTA and FQGTGA. The CDR3 covers 12 residues. The V segment lost 9 bases and the J segment 4 bases; nucleotides outside the gene matches: 5.

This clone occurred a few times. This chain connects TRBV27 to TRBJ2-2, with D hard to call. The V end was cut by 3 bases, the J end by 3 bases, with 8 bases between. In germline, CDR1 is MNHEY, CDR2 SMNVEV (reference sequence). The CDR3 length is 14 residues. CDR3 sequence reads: CASSFKSHTGELFF. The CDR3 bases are TGTGCCAGCAGTTTTAAGTCCCACACCGGGGAGCTGTTTTTT.

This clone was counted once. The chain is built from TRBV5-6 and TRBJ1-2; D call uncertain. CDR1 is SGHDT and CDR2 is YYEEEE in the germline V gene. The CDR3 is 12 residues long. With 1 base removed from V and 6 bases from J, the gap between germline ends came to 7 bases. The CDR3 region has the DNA TGTGCCAGCAGCTTGATCACTGATGGCTACACCTTC. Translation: CASSLITDGYTF.

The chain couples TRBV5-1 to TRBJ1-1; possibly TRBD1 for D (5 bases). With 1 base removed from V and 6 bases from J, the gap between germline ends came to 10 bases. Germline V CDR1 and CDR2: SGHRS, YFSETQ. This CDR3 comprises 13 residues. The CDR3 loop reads CASSLSGDAEAFF. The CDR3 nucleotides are TGCGCCAGCAGCTTGTCGGGGGACGCTGAAGCTTTCTTT.

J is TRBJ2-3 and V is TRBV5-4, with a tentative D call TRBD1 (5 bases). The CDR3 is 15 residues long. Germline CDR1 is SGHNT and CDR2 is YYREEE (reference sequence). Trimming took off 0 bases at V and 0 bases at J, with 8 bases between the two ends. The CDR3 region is CASSLGRQSTDTQYF. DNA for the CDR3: TGTGCCAGCAGCTTGGGACGACAGAGCACAGATACGCAGTATTTT.

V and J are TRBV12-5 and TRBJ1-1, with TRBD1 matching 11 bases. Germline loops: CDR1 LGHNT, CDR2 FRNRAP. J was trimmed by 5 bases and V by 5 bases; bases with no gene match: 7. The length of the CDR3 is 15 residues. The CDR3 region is CASGLGQGARTEAFF. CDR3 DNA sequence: TGTGCTAGTGGTCTAGGACAGGGGGCAAGAACTGAAGCTTTCTTT.

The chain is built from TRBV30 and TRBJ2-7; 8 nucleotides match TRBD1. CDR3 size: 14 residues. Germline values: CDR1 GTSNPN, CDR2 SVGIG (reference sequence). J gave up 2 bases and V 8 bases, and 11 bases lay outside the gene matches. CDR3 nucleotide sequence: TGTGCCGGGATCTCCCGGACAGGGACCTACGAGCAGTACTTC. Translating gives CAGISRTGTYEQYF.

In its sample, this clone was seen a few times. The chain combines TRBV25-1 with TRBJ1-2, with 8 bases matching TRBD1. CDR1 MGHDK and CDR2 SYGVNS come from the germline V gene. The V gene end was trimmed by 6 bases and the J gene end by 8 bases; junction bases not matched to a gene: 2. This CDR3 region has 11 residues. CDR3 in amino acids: CASRDREGYTF. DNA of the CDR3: TGTGCCAGCAGGGACAGGGAAGGCTACACCTTC.

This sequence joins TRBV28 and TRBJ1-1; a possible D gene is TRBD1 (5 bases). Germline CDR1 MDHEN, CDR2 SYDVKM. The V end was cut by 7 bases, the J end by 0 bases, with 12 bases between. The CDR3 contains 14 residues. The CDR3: CASMVGALNTEAFF. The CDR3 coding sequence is TGTGCCAGCATGGTAGGGGCTTTGAACACTGAAGCTTTCTTT.

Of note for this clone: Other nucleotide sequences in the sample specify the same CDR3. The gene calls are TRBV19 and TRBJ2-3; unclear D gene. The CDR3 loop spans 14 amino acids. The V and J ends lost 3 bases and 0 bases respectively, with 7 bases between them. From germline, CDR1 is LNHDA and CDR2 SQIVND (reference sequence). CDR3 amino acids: CASSISISTDTQYF. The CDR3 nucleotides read TGTGCCAGTAGTATCTCGATTAGCACAGATACGCAGTATTTT. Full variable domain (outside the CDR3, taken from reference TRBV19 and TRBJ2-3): DGGITQSPKYLFRKEGQNVTLSCEQNLNHDAMYWYRQDPGQGLRLIYYSQIVNDFQKGDIAEGYSVSREKKESFPLTVTSAQKNPTAFYLCASSISISTDTQYFGPGTRLTVL.

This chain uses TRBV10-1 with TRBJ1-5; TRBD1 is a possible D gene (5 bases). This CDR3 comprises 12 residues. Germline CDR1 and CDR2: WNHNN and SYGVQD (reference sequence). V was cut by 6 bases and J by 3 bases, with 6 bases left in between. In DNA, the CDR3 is TGCGCCAGCAGAGGGGTCAATCAGCCCCAGCATTTT. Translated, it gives CASRGVNQPQHF.